These T cell receptor beta chains were read from a single sample in a study of T cell responses to AZD1222 COVID-19 vaccine. Profiled with immunoSEQ multiplex PCR; TCRdb holds only in-frame clones, not every one. The profile shows approximately 150,000 clones, nearly 90% of them singletons. The input for sequencing was peripheral blood, taken on day 0 of AZD1222 vaccination. The receptors originated from an adult in good health. CDR3s include the opening cysteine and the closing phenylalanine or tryptophan. D genes are given only for firm matches. The size of a clone is reported for some rows only, either as once, few or many, or as a class for expanded clones.

j_gene | abundance | d_gene | v_gene | CDR3aa | CDR3nt
TRBJ2-3 | . | TRBD2 | TRBV5-1 | CASSWTSGNTDTQYF | TGCGCCAGCAGCTGGACTAGCGGAAACACAGATACGCAGTATTTT
TRBJ2-7 | . | . | TRBV29-1 | CSVKGTYEQYF | TGCAGCGTGAAGGGGACCTACGAGCAGTACTTC
TRBJ1-6 | once | . | TRBV19 | CASSSGSSYNSPLHF | TGTGCCAGTAGCTCGGGGAGCTCCTATAATTCACCCCTCCACTTT
TRBJ2-7 | many | TRBD2 | TRBV7-9 | CASSALAGRSYEQYF | TGTGCCAGCAGCGCTCTAGCGGGGAGATCCTACGAGCAGTACTTC
TRBJ2-7 | . | . | TRBV11-2 | CASSWDQTYEQYF | TGTGCCAGCAGCTGGGACCAGACCTACGAGCAGTACTTC
TRBJ1-4 | . | TRBD1 | TRBV29-1 | CSGMTGGTNEKLFF | TGCAGCGGGATGACAGGGGGCACTAATGAAAAACTGTTTTTT
TRBJ1-1 | . | . | TRBV30 | CAWSEGSHTEAFF | TGTGCCTGGAGTGAGGGGAGTCACACTGAAGCTTTCTTT
TRBJ1-4 | once | TRBD1 | TRBV5-6 | CASSFVQGANEKLFF | TGTGCCAGCAGCTTCGTACAGGGGGCTAATGAAAAACTGTTTTTT
TRBJ2-1 | . | TRBD2 | TRBV18 | CASSLGLAGGHNEQFF | TGTGCCAGCTCACTAGGACTAGCGGGAGGCCACAATGAGCAGTTCTTC
TRBJ1-5 | . | . | TRBV2 | CASSGEGPSSKPQHF | TGTGCCAGCAGTGGAGAGGGCCCGTCGAGTAAGCCCCAGCATTTT
TRBJ1-1 | . | . | TRBV28 | CASRQANTEAFF | TGTGCCAGCAGACAAGCGAACACTGAAGCTTTCTTT
TRBJ2-7 | once | . | TRBV7-2 | CASSLASLDHEQYF | TGTGCCAGCAGCTTAGCATCCTTAGATCACGAGCAGTACTTC
TRBJ2-1 | . | TRBD1 | TRBV15 | CATSSWDSHNEQFF | TGTGCCACCAGCTCCTGGGACAGTCACAATGAGCAGTTCTTC
TRBJ2-5 | . | . | TRBV5-1 | CASILDGGGKTQYF | TGCGCCAGCATCCTAGACGGGGGAGGAAAGACCCAGTACTTC
TRBJ2-5 | . | . | TRBV6-5 | CASSYGGAQETQYF | TGTGCCAGCAGTTACGGAGGGGCCCAAGAGACCCAGTACTTC
TRBJ1-2 | . | . | TRBV29-1 | CSASRTDTNYGYTF | TGCAGCGCTAGCCGGACAGATACTAACTATGGCTACACCTTC
TRBJ2-5 | . | . | TRBV24-1 | CATSARTGETQYF | TGTGCCACCAGTGCCCGGACTGGAGAGACCCAGTACTTC
TRBJ1-5 | . | . | TRBV30 | CAWSGGSNQPQHF | TGTGCCTGGAGTGGGGGTAGCAATCAGCCCCAGCATTTT
TRBJ1-3 | . | . | TRBV2 | CASHEESVVNTIYF | TGTGCCAGCCACGAGGAGTCGGTAGTTAACACCATATATTTT
TRBJ2-3 | once | TRBD2 | TRBV7-9 | CASSFLPGGGTDTQYF | TGTGCCAGCAGCTTCTTGCCTGGGGGGGGCACAGATACGCAGTATTTT
TRBJ1-1 | . | . | TRBV19 | CAAAPGWGTEAFF | TGTGCCGCCGCTCCTGGATGGGGCACTGAAGCTTTCTTT
TRBJ2-3 | few | . | TRBV6-4 | CASSDSGTGGDTQYF | TGTGCCAGCAGTGACTCGGGGACTGGCGGGGATACGCAGTATTTT
TRBJ2-7 | . | . | TRBV6-5 | CASSYDTNSYEQYF | TGTGCCAGCAGTTACGATACTAACTCCTACGAGCAGTACTTC